Each of the 20 T cell receptor beta chains below was sequenced from the same sample in a study of blood T cell repertoires in COVID-19 (TCRdb year 2020). The method was the immunoSEQ multiplex PCR assay. This is the immuneACCESS table as TCRdb keeps it, with only in-frame sequences that have V and J called. A part of the clones is gone; compared with another copy, unresolved V genes explain less than half, and the rest is unexplained. The sample includes 75,000 to 90,000 clones, with about 89% observed a single time. Approximately 5% of the sample is taken by the ten largest. The sample consisted of peripheral blood. The receptors originated from a man aged 45-65 years with active or convalescent COVID-19.

This clone was seen more than once but under ten times. The chain couples TRBV10-1 to TRBJ1-6, with 8 bases that match TRBD1. Germline V CDR1 and CDR2: WNHNN, SYGVQD (reference sequence). This CDR3 has 13 residues. V lost 7 bases and J lost 10; bases outside the gene matches: 6. The CDR3, as DNA: TGCGCCAGCACGGGACAGGAGAGGTCACCCCTCCACTTT. Amino acid sequence: CASTGQERSPLHF.

The J gene is TRBJ2-5, the V gene TRBV19, with TRBD2 identical over 12 bases. Germline CDR1 LNHDA, CDR2 SQIVND (reference sequence). J lost 2 bases, V lost 0 bases, and 10 bases had no gene match. The CDR3 totals 19 residues. The DNA of the CDR3 is TGTGCCAGTAGTATAGATTCGGCTAGCGGGGGGGCCCTTCAAGAGACCCAGTACTTC. This gives the protein CASSIDSASGGALQETQYF.

The count of this clone is one. The chain joins TRBV6-1 to TRBJ2-3, with 10 bases identical to TRBD1. V lost 4 bases and J lost 2; bases outside the gene matches: 6. CDR3 length: 16 amino acids. Germline V CDR1 and CDR2: MNHNS, SASEGT. DNA of the CDR3: TGTGCCAGCAGTGGACGCGGGACAGGGGCCACAGATACGCAGTATTTT. It translates to CASSGRGTGATDTQYF.

The chain recombines TRBV5-1 with TRBJ1-1; D perhaps matches TRBD1 (5 bases). This CDR3 is 17 amino acids long. Germline CDR1 is SGHRS and CDR2 is YFSETQ. The germline V and J ends were trimmed by 6 bases and 5 bases, with 26 bases remaining between them. The CDR3 here is CASNVGFGRASATEAFF. DNA of the CDR3: TGCGCCAGCAACGTGGGGTTTGGCAGGGCTTCTGCGACTGAAGCTTTCTTT.

This sequence joins TRBV10-3 and TRBJ1-5, with TRBD1 matching over 7 bases. CDR1 is ENHRY, CDR2 SYGVKD, per germline. The CDR3 loop spans 16 amino acids. V was pared by 4 bases and J by 3 bases, with 9 bases of the junction left unmatched. DNA for the CDR3: TGTGCCATCAGTGGGGGACAGTTTACGGACAATCAGCCCCAGCATTTT. Translating it yields CAISGGQFTDNQPQHF.

This clone was counted a few times. The chain employs TRBV6-5 and TRBJ2-5; 10 bases map to TRBD1. Germline V gene data show CDR1 as MNHEY and CDR2 as SVGAGI. The CDR3 spans 15 residues. With V trimmed by 6 bases and J by 3 bases, 7 bases remained unmatched. The CDR3 DNA reads as TGTGCCAGCAGGGGTTTCGGGACAGGGGAAGAGACCCAGTACTTC. Protein: CASRGFGTGEETQYF.

The genes are TRBV9 and TRBJ1-2; TRBD1 matches at 11 bases. Germline V gene sequence: CDR1 SGDLS, CDR2 YYNGEE. This CDR3 comprises 16 residues. With V trimmed by 4 bases and J by 5 bases, 10 bases remained unmatched. CDR3 protein: CASSPRTGGALYGYTF. The CDR3 bases are TGTGCCAGCAGCCCACGGACAGGGGGCGCATTATATGGCTACACCTTC.

The chain has TRBV5-4 and TRBJ2-2; D not resolved. V was shortened by 3 bases and J by 5 bases, with 14 bases between the two germline ends. The CDR3 loop spans 15 amino acids. The germline V gene encodes CDR1 SGHNT and CDR2 YYREEE (reference sequence). This CDR3 is CASSSASERTGELFF. The DNA of the CDR3 is TGTGCCAGCAGCTCCGCTAGTGAAAGGACCGGGGAGCTGTTTTTT. The full variable domain, rest sourced from reference TRBV5-4 and TRBJ2-2, is ETGVTQSPTHLIKTRGQQVTLRCSSQSGHNTVSWYQQALGQGPQFIFQYYREEENGRGNFPPRFSGLQFPNYSSELNVNALELDDSALYLCASSSASERTGELFFGEGSRLTVL.

The chain recombines TRBV30 with TRBJ1-2; D perhaps matches TRBD1 (6 bases). The CDR3 is made up of 12 amino acids. Per the germline V gene, CDR1 is GTSNPN and CDR2 is SVGIG (reference sequence). The germline V and J ends were trimmed by 4 bases and 7 bases, with 13 bases remaining between them. CDR3 in amino acids: CAWNTGFAGYTF. DNA for the CDR3: TGTGCCTGGAATACAGGGTTCGCTGGCTACACCTTC.

J is TRBJ1-2 and V is TRBV28, with a possible D match to TRBD1 (5 bases). This CDR3 has 14 residues. Per germline, CDR1 MDHEN and CDR2 SYDVKM. Trimming took 3 bases from V and 4 from J, leaving 12 bases between them. Here the CDR3 reads CASSFMGQGYGYTF. Here the CDR3 DNA reads TGTGCCAGCAGTTTCATGGGCCAGGGCTATGGCTACACCTTC.

Here the CDR3 reads CASSPNRGETQYF. DNA for the CDR3: TGTGCCAGCAGCCCAAACAGGGGGGAGACCCAGTACTTC. This sequence joins TRBV7-2 and TRBJ2-5; 8 bases align to TRBD1. CDR1 and CDR2 from the germline V gene are SGHTA and FQGNSA. Trimming at V came to 5 bases and at J to 5 bases, leaving 4 bases not matched to a gene. There are 13 residues in the CDR3.

This clone was found once. The rearrangement joins TRBV30 to TRBJ2-6, with 7 bases that match TRBD1. This CDR3 is 19 amino acids long. V was pared by 1 base and J by 0 bases, with 12 bases of the junction left unmatched. Per germline, CDR1 GTSNPN and CDR2 SVGIG (reference sequence). The CDR3: CAWSGSSGTASSGANVLTF. The CDR3 coding sequence is TGTGCCTGGAGTGGTAGTTCGGGGACAGCCAGCTCTGGGGCCAACGTCCTGACTTTC.

The chain employs TRBV2 and TRBJ2-4; tentatively, D is TRBD1 (5 bases). Germline V lookup: CDR1 SNHLY, CDR2 FYNNEI. The V end lost 4 bases, the J end lost 9 bases, and 10 bases lay between the germline ends. This CDR3 comprises 12 residues. CDR3 sequence: CASSGQGGIQYF. CDR3 bases: TGTGCCAGCAGTGGGCAGGGCGGCATTCAGTACTTC.

The rearrangement links TRBV6-1 to TRBJ1-6; 9 nucleotides line up with TRBD1. Germline CDR1 and CDR2: MNHNS and SASEGT. The V and J ends lost 4 bases and 7 bases, in that order; junction bases with no gene match: 8. This CDR3 is 16 amino acids long. The CDR3: CASSGHRGLRNSPLHF. CDR3 nucleotides: TGTGCCAGCAGTGGACACAGGGGGCTGCGGAATTCACCCCTCCACTTT.

V is TRBV18 and J is TRBJ2-7, with 11 nucleotides matching TRBD2. With 3 bases clipped from V and 5 bases from J, the junction kept 3 bases outside the gene matches. The germline CDR1 and CDR2 sequences are KGHSH and LQKENI. CDR3 length: 14 amino acids. The CDR3 DNA is TGTGCCAGCTCACCTAGCGGGGGGGCCAACGAGCAGTACTTC. It encodes CASSPSGGANEQYF. Filled out from reference TRBV18 and TRBJ2-7, the complete variable domain reads NAGVMQNPRHLVRRRGQEARLRCSPMKGHSHVYWYRQLPEEGLKFMVYLQKENIIDESGMPKERFSAEFPKEGPSILRIQQVVRGDSAAYFCASSPSGGANEQYFGPGTRLTVT.

This clone was counted a few times. The gene calls are TRBV7-2 and TRBJ2-2, with D possibly TRBD1 on 6 matching bases. V was pared by 3 bases and J by 4 bases, with 9 bases between. CDR1 is SGHTA, CDR2 FQGNSA, per germline. The CDR3 is made up of 14 amino acids. This chain's CDR3 is CASSFVRGTGELFF. CDR3 DNA: TGTGCCAGCAGCTTTGTCAGGGGCACCGGGGAGCTGTTTTTT.

This chain links TRBV7-2 with TRBJ2-1; TRBD1 matches 8 bases. The germline gives CDR1 SGHTA, CDR2 FQGNSA. CDR3 length equals 14 residues. Unmatched junction bases numbered 2, after V lost 5 bases and J lost 2 bases. CDR3 in DNA: TGTGCCAGCAGCGTCAGGGGGCCCTACAATGAGCAGTTCTTC. Protein: CASSVRGPYNEQFF.

The gene calls are TRBV5-4 and TRBJ2-1; TRBD2 aligns across 7 bases. J gave up 7 bases and V 3 bases, and 7 bases lay outside the gene matches. From germline, CDR1 is SGHNT and CDR2 YYREEE (reference sequence). The CDR3 extends over 14 amino acids. The CDR3, as DNA: TGTGCCAGCAGCTCTGCGGGGGTGGGTAATGAGCAGTTCTTC. Its translation: CASSSAGVGNEQFF. Full variable domain (remainder filled in from reference TRBV5-4 and TRBJ2-1): ETGVTQSPTHLIKTRGQQVTLRCSSQSGHNTVSWYQQALGQGPQFIFQYYREEENGRGNFPPRFSGLQFPNYSSELNVNALELDDSALYLCASSSAGVGNEQFFGPGTRLTVL.

The J gene is TRBJ2-3, the V gene TRBV9; no clear D gene. This CDR3 comprises 11 residues. CDR1 and CDR2 from the germline V gene are SGDLS and YYNGEE. Trimming left V 2 bases short and J 5 bases short, with 3 bases between. This chain's CDR3 is CASSVIDTQYF. In nucleotides, the CDR3 is TGTGCCAGCAGCGTTATAGATACGCAGTATTTT.

The rearrangement joins TRBV9 to TRBJ2-1; D unclear. V lost 1 base and J lost 2, with 7 bases in between. Germline assignment: CDR1 SGDLS and CDR2 YYNGEE. The CDR3 runs to 14 residues. This CDR3 reads CASSVKPPYNEQFF. The CDR3 region has the DNA TGTGCCAGCAGCGTAAAGCCACCCTACAATGAGCAGTTCTTC.